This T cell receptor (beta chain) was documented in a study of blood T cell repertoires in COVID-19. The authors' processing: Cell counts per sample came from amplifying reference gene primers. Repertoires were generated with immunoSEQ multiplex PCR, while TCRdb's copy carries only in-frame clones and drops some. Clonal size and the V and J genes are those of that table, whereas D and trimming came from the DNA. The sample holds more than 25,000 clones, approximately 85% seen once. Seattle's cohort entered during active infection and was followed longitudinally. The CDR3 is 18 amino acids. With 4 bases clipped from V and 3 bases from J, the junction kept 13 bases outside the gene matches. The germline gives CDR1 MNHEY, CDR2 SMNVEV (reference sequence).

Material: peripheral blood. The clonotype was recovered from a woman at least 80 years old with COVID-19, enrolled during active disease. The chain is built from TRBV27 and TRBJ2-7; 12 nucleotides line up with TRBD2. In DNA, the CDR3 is TGTGCCAGCAGTTCCGAACCCTGGACTAGCGGGGATTTCTACGAGCAGTACTTC. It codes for CASSSEPWTSGDFYEQYF.